Described below is a single TCR beta chain sequence and its context. Per the original data handling: The authors estimated nucleated cell counts from reference gene primer amplification. Only in-frame clones appear in the TCRdb table, and some are missing; sequencing was by immunoSEQ multiplex PCR. V and J calls and clone size are given by that table; D and trimming were obtained from the DNA. The table has 250,000 to 300,000 clones, about 76% seen once. These data are taken from a study of blood T cell repertoires in COVID-19. The V gene's germline CDR1 is DFQATT and CDR2 SNEGSKA (reference sequence). CDR3 size: 14 residues. Germline trimming cut 3 bases from V and 6 bases from J; bases unmatched to any gene: 7.

Sequenced material: peripheral blood. The J gene is TRBJ2-4, the V gene TRBV20-1; 8 bases align to TRBD2. The origin of this receptor is an older woman with active or convalescent COVID-19. The CDR3 DNA reads TGCAGTGCTAGTCTCGGGGGGGCGTTAAACATTCAGTACTTC. This sequence encodes CSASLGGALNIQYF.